These 16 T cell receptor beta chains originate from one sample sequenced in a study of T-cell memory formation after mild COVID-19. TCRdb ran MiXCR on the 5' RACE reads and lists one entry per CDR3 protein. Of some 130,000 distinct CDR3 sequences listed, 16% are singletons. Sequenced input: PBMCs or a T cell subset sorted from them (not recorded which). The receptors here all came from an adult woman who had mild COVID-19 (a few samples of this study predate the infection). Cell type and time point are not known.

The rearrangement links TRBV20-1 to TRBJ2-7; D is possibly TRBD2 (5 bases). Germline V gene lookup returns CDR1 DFQATT and CDR2 SNEGSKA (reference sequence). CDR3 length: 15 residues. The V end lost 5 bases, the J end lost 3 bases, and 20 bases lay between the germline ends. CDR3 DNA sequence: TGCAGTGCTCCCCCCGGCGGGTTCAGCGACTACGAGCAGTACTTC. It yields the protein CSAPPGGFSDYEQYF.

This clonotype was observed a handful of times. V and J are TRBV19 and TRBJ2-7; D might be TRBD1 (6 bases). V dropped 4 bases and J dropped 7 bases, with 20 bases sitting between them. CDR3 length: 15 residues. The germline V gene has CDR1 LNHDA and CDR2 SQIVND (reference sequence). CDR3 region: CASSTAATGFGEQYF. The CDR3 nucleotides are TGTGCCAGTAGTACTGCCGCCACAGGGTTCGGGGAGCAGTACTTC.

This clonotype was recorded a few times. As DNA, the CDR3 is TGTGCCAGCAGGGACCCATCCTACAATGAGCAGTTCTTC. Translation gives CASRDPSYNEQFF. The J gene is TRBJ2-1, the V gene TRBV7-9, with D hard to call. This CDR3 contains 13 residues. Trimming pared 6 bases from V and 1 base from J, leaving 7 bases between. From germline, CDR1 is SEHNR and CDR2 FQNEAQ (reference sequence).

This clonotype was counted between two and nine times. This chain joins TRBV5-1 and TRBJ2-7, with 8 nucleotides matching TRBD1. V gave up 3 bases and J gave up 3 bases; unmatched junction bases: 11. In germline, CDR1 is SGHRS, CDR2 YFSETQ. The CDR3 consists of 16 residues. CDR3: CASSWGQVLGFYEQYF. CDR3 nucleotide sequence: TGCGCCAGCAGCTGGGGACAGGTCCTTGGTTTCTACGAGCAGTACTTC.

The V and J genes are TRBV5-1 and TRBJ2-1; D may be TRBD2 (5 bases). Germline V CDR1 and CDR2: SGHRS, YFSETQ. This CDR3 comprises 13 residues. Trimming pared 4 bases from V and 9 bases from J, leaving 14 bases between. Here the CDR3 reads CASSPEGRREQFF. CDR3 in DNA: TGCGCCAGCAGCCCCGAGGGCAGGCGTGAGCAGTTCTTC.

This clonotype appeared many times. The rearrangement uses TRBV24-1 and TRBJ2-1, with TRBD2 matching over 11 bases. The length of the CDR3 is 19 residues. The J segment lost 0 bases and the V segment lost 3 bases, leaving 9 bases of the junction unmatched. Germline-derived CDR1 and CDR2 are KGHDR and SFDVKD. DNA for the CDR3: TGTGCCACCAGTGATCCGGGACTAGCGGCCAGGGGCTCCTACAATGAGCAGTTCTTC. Translation gives CATSDPGLAARGSYNEQFF.

This clonotype occurred a few times. The gene calls are TRBV19 and TRBJ2-3, with D unresolved. This CDR3 comprises 15 residues. Trimming pared 0 bases from V and 0 bases from J, leaving 7 bases between. The germline gives CDR1 LNHDA, CDR2 SQIVND (reference sequence). CDR3 region: CASSIDPGSTDTQYF. The CDR3 bases are TGTGCCAGTAGTATAGATCCCGGAAGCACAGATACGCAGTATTTT. The whole variable domain, filled in from reference TRBV19 and TRBJ2-3, reads DGGITQSPKYLFRKEGQNVTLSCEQNLNHDAMYWYRQDPGQGLRLIYYSQIVNDFQKGDIAEGYSVSREKKESFPLTVTSAQKNPTAFYLCASSIDPGSTDTQYFGPGTRLTVL.

This clonotype showed up just a few times. J is TRBJ1-3 and V is TRBV5-1; D gene unclear. The ends were cut back, 0 bases at V and 3 bases at J, with 13 bases in the middle. This CDR3 spans 16 amino acids. Germline loops: CDR1 SGHRS, CDR2 YFSETQ. CDR3 bases: TGCGCCAGCAGCTTGGAGGCGGACTACTATGGAAACACCATATATTTT. Translating it yields CASSLEADYYGNTIYF.

J is TRBJ1-1 and V is TRBV24-1; D remains unclear. This CDR3 region has 11 residues. CDR1 and CDR2 from the germline V gene are KGHDR and SFDVKD. The V gene lost 6 bases and the J gene lost 4 bases, with 5 bases spanning the gap. CDR3 DNA: TGTGCCACCAGTTACGGCACTGAAGCTTTCTTT. Residues: CATSYGTEAFF.

This clonotype was seen many times. This chain connects TRBV5-1 to TRBJ2-1, with 7 positions matching TRBD2. CDR1 and CDR2 (germline): SGHRS, YFSETQ. The CDR3 has 15 amino acids. Trimming took 3 bases from V and 8 from J; bases not matched to a gene: 11. CDR3 protein: CASSSTNPLADEQFF. The CDR3 bases are TGCGCCAGCAGCTCAACCAACCCTCTAGCGGATGAGCAGTTCTTC.

A few counts support this clonotype. The J gene is TRBJ1-1, the V gene TRBV5-1, with 9 bases aligning to TRBD1. Germline-derived CDR1 and CDR2 are SGHRS and YFSETQ. The junction had 1 base not matched to a gene; V was cut back by 0 bases and J by 4 bases. The CDR3 has 14 amino acids. Written as DNA, the CDR3 is TGCGCCAGCAGCTTGGAGACAGGGGGCACTGAAGCTTTCTTT. It is translated as CASSLETGGTEAFF.

The chain recombines TRBV12-3 or TRBV12-4 with TRBJ2-1; 7 nucleotides match TRBD1. The CDR3 extends over 15 amino acids. J was trimmed by 4 bases and V by 6 bases; bases with no gene match: 9. The CDR3 DNA is TGTGCCAGCAGCTCCGGGACAGCCACATACAATGAGCAGTTCTTC. This sequence encodes CASSSGTATYNEQFF.

The chain recombines TRBV27 with TRBJ2-1; no clear D gene. The CDR3 has 13 residues. Germline V gene lookup returns CDR1 MNHEY and CDR2 SMNVEV (reference sequence). Trimming stripped 3 bases from V and 7 bases from J, with 10 bases between. CDR3 residues: CASSFQAKNEQFF. CDR3 in DNA: TGTGCCAGCAGTTTTCAGGCGAAAAATGAGCAGTTCTTC.

V gene TRBV19 combines with J gene TRBJ2-1; 15 nucleotides line up with TRBD2. Trimming at V came to 5 bases and at J to 10 bases, leaving 6 bases not matched to a gene. The germline gives CDR1 LNHDA, CDR2 SQIVND (reference sequence). The CDR3 has 15 residues. CDR3 region: CASSVGLAGGYEQFF. The CDR3 bases are TGTGCCAGTAGTGTCGGACTAGCGGGGGGGTACGAGCAGTTCTTC.

The chain recombines TRBV5-6 with TRBJ2-3, with D tentatively TRBD2 (6 bases). The CDR3 is 14 amino acids. Germline loops: CDR1 SGHDT, CDR2 YYEEEE. Trimming removed 3 bases at V and 3 bases at J, with 11 bases between. DNA of the CDR3: TGTGCCAGCAGCTCCGTCCGGGGGACAGATACGCAGTATTTT. The encoded protein is CASSSVRGTDTQYF.

CDR3 bases: TGTGCCAGCAGTGAATTTAAGATTGGACTAGCGTCGAATGAGCAGTTCTTC. Protein product: CASSEFKIGLASNEQFF. The chain combines TRBV6-1 with TRBJ2-1; 9 bases map to TRBD2. The germline V gene has CDR1 MNHNS and CDR2 SASEGT. This CDR3 region has 17 residues. V was pared by 2 bases and J by 7 bases, with 12 bases of the junction left unmatched.